This entry features one T cell receptor beta chain sequence. This sample is part of a study of blood T cell repertoires in COVID-19. The assay was immunoSEQ multiplex PCR, and TCRdb's table has in-frame clones only and misses some. Of around 260,000 clones in the sample, about 93% were seen once. Participants came from roughly 24 US areas, aged about 18 to 100 years. Germline trimming cut 3 bases from V and 7 bases from J; bases unmatched to any gene: 9. CDR3 size: 17 residues. From germline, CDR1 is LGHDT and CDR2 YNNKEL (reference sequence). This sequence was found in a woman between 25 and 40 years old who had recovered from COVID-19. Sequenced material: PBMCs or T cells enriched from blood (not recorded which). The V and J genes are TRBV3-1 (or the pseudogene TRBV3-2) and TRBJ2-1; 13 nucleotides match TRBD2. This chain's CDR3 is CASSQVRLAGGVNEQFF. In DNA form, the CDR3 reads TGTGCCAGCAGCCAGGTCCGACTAGCGGGAGGCGTGAATGAGCAGTTCTTC.